Below are 16 T cell receptor beta chains sequenced from a single sample in a study of blood T cell repertoires in COVID-19. TCRdb's copy holds only in-frame clones and misses some; the assay was immunoSEQ multiplex PCR. Here the sample spans more than 110,000 clones, approximately 86% being singletons. Sequenced material: peripheral blood. These receptors were taken from a human donor in a cohort sampled during active COVID-19.

This chain uses TRBV6-6 with TRBJ2-5, with 10 bases matching TRBD2. Germline CDR1 MNHNY, CDR2 SVGAGI (reference sequence). The CDR3 runs 14 residues. Unmatched junction bases numbered 6, after V lost 6 bases and J lost 5 bases. CDR3 DNA: TGTGCCAGCAGACAGCGGGAGGGCCGGGAGACCCAGTACTTC. Its translation is CASRQREGRETQYF.

The rearrangement links TRBV3-1 (or the pseudogene TRBV3-2) to TRBJ2-1; D gene uncertain. Trimming took off 4 bases at V and 8 bases at J, with 6 bases between the two ends. The CDR3 extends over 11 amino acids. Germline lookup yields CDR1 LGHDT and CDR2 YNNKEL (reference sequence). This CDR3 is CASSLEYEQFF. CDR3 DNA: TGTGCCAGCAGCCTGGAGTATGAGCAGTTCTTC.

This rearrangement joins TRBV28 to TRBJ1-4, with D hard to call. Germline CDR1 MDHEN, CDR2 SYDVKM. CDR3 size: 17 residues. Trimming took 5 bases from V and 4 from J, leaving 20 bases between them. The CDR3 DNA reads as TGTGCCAGCAGTCAATTGCCAATGACAACCGTTAATGAAAAACTGTTTTTT. This gives the protein CASSQLPMTTVNEKLFF.

V and J are TRBV2 and TRBJ2-7, with 8 bases lining up with TRBD2. The length of the CDR3 is 17 residues. V shed 1 base and J 2 bases; nucleotides not matched to a gene: 10. CDR1 and CDR2 (germline): SNHLY, FYNNEI. Here the CDR3 DNA reads TGTGCCAGCAGTGAAGGAGCGGGGGCACACGGTACCTACGAGCAGTACTTC. This encodes CASSEGAGAHGTYEQYF.

This clone was detected only a few times. J is TRBJ2-3 and V is TRBV28; 8 nucleotides agree with TRBD1. Germline loops: CDR1 MDHEN, CDR2 SYDVKM. CDR3 length equals 14 residues. The J segment lost 6 bases and the V segment lost 6 bases, leaving 8 bases of the junction unmatched. The CDR3 DNA reads as TGTGCCAGCAGGGAACTGACAGGGGACGATACGCAGTATTTT. This codes for CASRELTGDDTQYF.

This clone occurred many times. This chain joins TRBV29-1 and TRBJ1-2, with no clear D. Trimming removed 6 bases at V and 3 bases at J, with 14 bases between. CDR1 and CDR2 (germline): SQVTM, ANQGSEA. This CDR3 comprises 13 residues. The CDR3 here is CSVSSEAHYGYTF. The CDR3 nucleotides are TGCAGCGTCTCTTCTGAGGCCCACTATGGCTACACCTTC.

The V gene is TRBV15, the J gene TRBJ2-1, with unresolved D. Per the germline V gene, CDR1 is LNHNV and CDR2 is YYDKDF (reference sequence). The CDR3 runs to 11 residues. Deletions cut 1 base from V and 10 bases from J, with 5 bases between. CDR3 in amino acids: CATSRASEQFF. The CDR3 DNA sequence: TGTGCCACCAGCAGAGCTTCCGAGCAGTTCTTC.

This rearrangement joins TRBV5-1 to TRBJ1-5, with 10 bases lining up with TRBD1. The V gene end was trimmed by 4 bases and the J gene end by 6 bases; junction bases not matched to a gene: 4. In germline, CDR1 is SGHRS, CDR2 YFSETQ. The CDR3 has 14 residues. This chain's CDR3 is CASSRGQGGQPQHF. CDR3 in DNA: TGCGCCAGCAGCCGCGGACAGGGGGGTCAGCCCCAGCATTTT.

This clone was recorded once. This sequence joins TRBV12-3 or TRBV12-4 and TRBJ2-1; tentatively, D is TRBD2 (5 bases). The CDR3 spans 13 residues. Trimming removed 7 bases at V and 7 bases at J, with 14 bases between. CDR3 residues: CASIRRPGNEQFF. For the CDR3, the DNA is TGTGCCAGCATCCGGAGGCCGGGGAATGAGCAGTTCTTC.

V usage is TRBV4-1 and J usage is TRBJ2-6, with D maybe TRBD1 (6 bases). Trimming took off 1 base at V and 4 bases at J, with 8 bases between the two ends. Germline CDR1 is MGHRA and CDR2 is YSYEKL. This CDR3 region has 15 residues. CDR3 loop: CASSQVGAGANVLTF. The CDR3 region has the DNA TGCGCCAGCAGCCAAGTGGGGGCGGGGGCCAACGTCCTGACTTTC.

This chain uses TRBV5-5 with TRBJ1-1; D perhaps matches TRBD1 (5 bases). V was clipped by 0 bases and J by 3 bases, with 6 bases between them. Germline V gene data show CDR1 as SGHKS and CDR2 as YYEKEE (reference sequence). The length of the CDR3 is 13 residues. CDR3 in amino acids: CASSLARDTEAFF. In DNA, the CDR3 is TGTGCCAGCAGCTTGGCCAGGGACACTGAAGCTTTCTTT.

The V and J genes are TRBV14 and TRBJ2-7; tentatively, D is TRBD1 (5 bases). The length of the CDR3 is 12 residues. The ends were cut back, 1 base at V and 5 bases at J, with 6 bases in the middle. CDR1 is SGHDN and CDR2 is FVKESK in the germline V gene. DNA of the CDR3: TGTGCCAGCAGCCAAGTAGGGGACGAGCAGTACTTC. Its protein is CASSQVGDEQYF.

The chain couples TRBV12-3 or TRBV12-4 to TRBJ1-4, with D uncertain. CDR3 length: 13 residues. V lost 3 bases to trimming and J lost 4 bases, with 6 bases between them. CDR3 sequence reads: CASSFQVNEKLFF. Here the CDR3 DNA reads TGTGCCAGCAGTTTTCAGGTTAATGAAAAACTGTTTTTT.

V is TRBV28 and J is TRBJ1-2; 9 nucleotides agree with TRBD1. The CDR3 extends over 12 amino acids. The germline V gene has CDR1 MDHEN and CDR2 SYDVKM. Trimming removed 9 bases from V and 8 bases from J; junction bases left unmatched: 7. CDR3 in DNA: TGTGCCAGTGCACAGGGGGCAGGCGGCTACACCTTC. This codes for CASAQGAGGYTF.

The chain joins TRBV6-6 to TRBJ2-2; tentative D call: TRBD2 (6 bases). Trimming took off 1 base at V and 3 bases at J, with 6 bases between the two ends. Germline V gene sequence: CDR1 MNHNY, CDR2 SVGAGI (reference sequence). The CDR3 spans 14 residues. CDR3 sequence: CASSYWGDTGELFF. CDR3 sequence (DNA): TGTGCCAGCAGTTACTGGGGGGACACCGGGGAGCTGTTTTTT.

This clone appeared once. CDR3: CASSITATPYGYTF. The CDR3 coding sequence is TGTGCCAGTAGTATCACAGCTACCCCATATGGCTACACCTTC. The gene calls are TRBV19 and TRBJ1-2; D not resolved. In germline, CDR1 is LNHDA, CDR2 SQIVND (reference sequence). V dropped 3 bases and J dropped 5 bases, with 13 bases sitting between them. The CDR3 contains 14 residues. The variable domain in full, with the rest retrieved from reference TRBV19 and TRBJ1-2, is DGGITQSPKYLFRKEGQNVTLSCEQNLNHDAMYWYRQDPGQGLRLIYYSQIVNDFQKGDIAEGYSVSREKKESFPLTVTSAQKNPTAFYLCASSITATPYGYTFGSGTRLTVV.